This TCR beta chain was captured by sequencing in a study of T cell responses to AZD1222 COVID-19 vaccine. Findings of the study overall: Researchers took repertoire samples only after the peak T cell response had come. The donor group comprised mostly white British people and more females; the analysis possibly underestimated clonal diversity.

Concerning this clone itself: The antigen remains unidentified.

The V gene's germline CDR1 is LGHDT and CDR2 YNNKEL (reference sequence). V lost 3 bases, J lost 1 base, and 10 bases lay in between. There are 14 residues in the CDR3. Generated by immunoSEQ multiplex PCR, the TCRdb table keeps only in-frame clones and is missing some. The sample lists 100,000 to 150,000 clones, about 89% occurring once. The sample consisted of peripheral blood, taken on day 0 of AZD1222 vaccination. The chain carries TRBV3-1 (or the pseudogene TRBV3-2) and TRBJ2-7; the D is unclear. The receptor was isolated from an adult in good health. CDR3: CASSHLGSSYEQYF. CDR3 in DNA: TGTGCCAGCAGCCATCTGGGCAGTTCCTACGAGCAGTACTTC.